These T cell receptor beta chains were read from a single sample in a study of cytomegalovirus exposure and HLA in healthy donors. Assay used: immunoSEQ multiplex PCR; TCRdb lists only in-frame clones, some missing. The table shows approximately 79,000 clones, with 79% occurring only once. The source material was PBMCs. These receptors originate from a middle-aged woman in good health and CMV-seropositive. The CDR3 runs from the conserved cysteine through the conserved F or W. The order of the fields is CDR3 DNA, CDR3 protein, clone size, J gene, D gene, V gene. A D gene is named only where the DNA matches it firmly. Not every row has a clone size; where given, it reads once, few, many or a size class.

DNA: TGTGCCAGCGGGCGATCGAACACCATATATTTT; CDR3: CASGRSNTIYF; size: .; J: TRBJ1-3; D: .; V: TRBV9
DNA: TGTGCCAGCAGCCCCCGACAGGGGTCCTCCGGGGAGCTGTTTTTT; CDR3: CASSPRQGSSGELFF; size: .; J: TRBJ2-2; D: TRBD1; V: TRBV2
DNA: TGTGCCAGCAGTCCCCGACTCGACTACGAGCAGTACTTC; CDR3: CASSPRLDYEQYF; size: .; J: TRBJ2-7; D: .; V: TRBV28
DNA: TGTGCCAGCAGTGTAGATCTAGCCCGCTCCTACGAGCAGTACTTC; CDR3: CASSVDLARSYEQYF; size: .; J: TRBJ2-7; D: .; V: TRBV2
DNA: TGTGCCAGCAGTAATGACAGGGGAGACACTGAAGCTTTCTTT; CDR3: CASSNDRGDTEAFF; size: .; J: TRBJ1-1; D: TRBD1; V: TRBV27
DNA: TGTGCCAGTAGTGAAGGACAGACCTACGAGCAGTACTTC; CDR3: CASSEGQTYEQYF; size: .; J: TRBJ2-7; D: .; V: TRBV19
DNA: TGTGCCAGCAGAGGACAGGGGGAAAAAGCTTTCTTT; CDR3: CASRGQGEKAFF; size: .; J: TRBJ1-1; D: TRBD1; V: TRBV6-5
DNA: TGTGCCACCAGCAGGGAAGGGGGAAGGCTCTCCAATGAGCAGTTCTTC; CDR3: CATSREGGRLSNEQFF; size: .; J: TRBJ2-1; D: .; V: TRBV15
DNA: TGCGCCAGCAGCTTCAACAGGGGTGGGGCCAACGTCCTGACTTTC; CDR3: CASSFNRGGANVLTF; size: .; J: TRBJ2-6; D: TRBD1; V: TRBV5-1
DNA: TGTGCCAGTAGTAAGCCGGGACTAGCCAATGAGCAGTTCTTC; CDR3: CASSKPGLANEQFF; size: .; J: TRBJ2-1; D: TRBD2; V: TRBV19
DNA: TGTGCCAGCAGCTATCGGACACTAAGCTCCTACAATGAGCAGTTCTTC; CDR3: CASSYRTLSSYNEQFF; size: .; J: TRBJ2-1; D: .; V: TRBV5-4
DNA: TGTGCCAGCAGTTACTCGGGCAGGGGTGGTTCACCCCTCCACTTT; CDR3: CASSYSGRGGSPLHF; size: .; J: TRBJ1-6; D: .; V: TRBV6-5
DNA: TGTGCCAGCAGCGTAGGAACGGGCGAGCAGTACTTC; CDR3: CASSVGTGEQYF; size: .; J: TRBJ2-7; D: .; V: TRBV9
DNA: TGCAGCATTTGGGTAGGACTATATGGCTACACCTTC; CDR3: CSIWVGLYGYTF; size: .; J: TRBJ1-2; D: .; V: TRBV29-1
DNA: TGTGCCAGCAGTCCCCTCGGGGGTGTTGAAGCTTTCTTT; CDR3: CASSPLGGVEAFF; size: .; J: TRBJ1-1; D: .; V: TRBV6-5
DNA: TGCGCCAGCAGCGGTTCAGGGGGGAACACTGAAGCTTTCTTT; CDR3: CASSGSGGNTEAFF; size: .; J: TRBJ1-1; D: TRBD1; V: TRBV5-1
DNA: TGTGCCAGCTCACCACCGTCTAACCCAATCGGGGGGGACCACGAGCAGTACTTC; CDR3: CASSPPSNPIGGDHEQYF; size: few; J: TRBJ2-7; D: TRBD2; V: TRBV18
DNA: TGTGCCAGCAGCGTATTGGACAGCTTGAACACTGAAGCTTTCTTT; CDR3: CASSVLDSLNTEAFF; size: .; J: TRBJ1-1; D: .; V: TRBV9
DNA: TGTGCCAGCAGCGGGACTGTGAAGGACAATGAGCAGTTCTTC; CDR3: CASSGTVKDNEQFF; size: .; J: TRBJ2-1; D: .; V: TRBV11-1
DNA: TGCAGCGTAGGCGGGGTTCTCCTAACCGAGCAGTACTTC; CDR3: CSVGGVLLTEQYF; size: once; J: TRBJ2-7; D: .; V: TRBV29-1
DNA: TGTGCCAGCAGTTTGGGGGGGGGAGGTAACACTGAAGCTTTCTTT; CDR3: CASSLGGGGNTEAFF; size: few; J: TRBJ1-1; D: .; V: TRBV28
DNA: TGTGCCAGCAGCTTACGGGGGGGCACAGATACGCAGTATTTT; CDR3: CASSLRGGTDTQYF; size: .; J: TRBJ2-3; D: TRBD2; V: TRBV7-9
DNA: TGTGCCAGCTCTTCGCAGGGGAGAGGGATTTTAGGCTCCTACGAGCAGTACTTC; CDR3: CASSSQGRGILGSYEQYF; size: .; J: TRBJ2-7; D: .; V: TRBV27
DNA: TGTGCCAGCAGCTTAGGGCGCGGACAGAGATACGAGCAGTACTTC; CDR3: CASSLGRGQRYEQYF; size: .; J: TRBJ2-7; D: .; V: TRBV11-2
DNA: TGTGCCTGGAGTGGAACAGGGGGTACAGATACGCAGTATTTT; CDR3: CAWSGTGGTDTQYF; size: few; J: TRBJ2-3; D: TRBD1; V: TRBV30
DNA: TGTGCCAGCAGTGACCCCTCGAGGCCTAATGAAAAACTGTTTTTT; CDR3: CASSDPSRPNEKLFF; size: .; J: TRBJ1-4; D: .; V: TRBV25-1
DNA: TGTGCCAGCAGCGCGCTCCCACAGGGCTACGAGCAGTACTTC; CDR3: CASSALPQGYEQYF; size: .; J: TRBJ2-7; D: .; V: TRBV9
DNA: TGTGCCTGGAGAACCGAGACAGGGCTCACTGAAGCTTTCTTT; CDR3: CAWRTETGLTEAFF; size: .; J: TRBJ1-1; D: TRBD1; V: TRBV30
DNA: TGTGCCAGCAGTTTATCGAGGGGGTACCACGAGCAGTACTTC; CDR3: CASSLSRGYHEQYF; size: .; J: TRBJ2-7; D: .; V: TRBV27
DNA: TGCGCCAGCAGGGCGTCACTCTCGGGGGGGGAGCAGTTCTTC; CDR3: CASRASLSGGEQFF; size: .; J: TRBJ2-1; D: TRBD2; V: TRBV5-1
DNA: TGCGCCAGCAGCCCCTCGACAGGGAATATTATTGACATTCAGTACTTC; CDR3: CASSPSTGNIIDIQYF; size: few; J: TRBJ2-4; D: TRBD1; V: TRBV5-1
DNA: TGTGCCAGCAGTGACGGGACAGGGGGATATGGCTACACCTTC; CDR3: CASSDGTGGYGYTF; size: .; J: TRBJ1-2; D: TRBD1; V: TRBV6-4
DNA: TGTGCCTGTCTGGTAGATCCCTGGGGCTACACCTTC; CDR3: CACLVDPWGYTF; size: .; J: TRBJ1-2; D: .; V: TRBV30
DNA: TGTGCCACCAGCAGGGGGCTCGAGACCCAGTACTTC; CDR3: CATSRGLETQYF; size: .; J: TRBJ2-5; D: .; V: TRBV15
DNA: TGCGCCAGCAGCAGAACCGTAGATCGCTCCTACAATGAGCAGTTCTTC; CDR3: CASSRTVDRSYNEQFF; size: .; J: TRBJ2-1; D: .; V: TRBV5-1
DNA: TGTGCCAGCAGTGGGGGGGACTATGGCTACACCTTC; CDR3: CASSGGDYGYTF; size: .; J: TRBJ1-2; D: .; V: TRBV7-9
DNA: TGTGCCAGCAGGTTCTCGGGGGGGTCAAACACTGAAGCTTTCTTT; CDR3: CASRFSGGSNTEAFF; size: .; J: TRBJ1-1; D: .; V: TRBV4-2
DNA: TGTGCCTGGAGTACCGGAACGAGGGCCTATGGCTACACCTTC; CDR3: CAWSTGTRAYGYTF; size: .; J: TRBJ1-2; D: .; V: TRBV30
DNA: TGTGCCACCAGCATACAGGGGAGCACAGATACGCAGTATTTT; CDR3: CATSIQGSTDTQYF; size: .; J: TRBJ2-3; D: TRBD1; V: TRBV15
DNA: TGTGCCACGCGGGTTGATGGCTACACCTTC; CDR3: CATRVDGYTF; size: .; J: TRBJ1-2; D: .; V: TRBV11-2
DNA: TGCGCCAGCAGCCAAGTTCCCCTGGATACGCAGTATTTT; CDR3: CASSQVPLDTQYF; size: .; J: TRBJ2-3; D: .; V: TRBV4-1
DNA: TGTGCCAGCAGCTTGGTCGGGCAGGGGGCCGACTATGGCTACACCTTC; CDR3: CASSLVGQGADYGYTF; size: .; J: TRBJ1-2; D: TRBD1; V: TRBV5-6
DNA: TGTGCCAGCAGCCGGACAGAAAGGCGCTATGGCTACACCTTC; CDR3: CASSRTERRYGYTF; size: many; J: TRBJ1-2; D: .; V: TRBV6-1
DNA: TGTGCCAGCATGCGAGGCGGGAGGGGTTACAATGAGCAGTTCTTC; CDR3: CASMRGGRGYNEQFF; size: .; J: TRBJ2-1; D: TRBD2; V: TRBV6-5
DNA: TGTGCCAGCTCACCTAAGGCGGGACCAAAAGTCCGCGAGCAGTACTTC; CDR3: CASSPKAGPKVREQYF; size: .; J: TRBJ2-7; D: .; V: TRBV18
DNA: TGTGCCAGCAGACTAGCGGGAGGGTCCGATACGCAGTATTTT; CDR3: CASRLAGGSDTQYF; size: .; J: TRBJ2-3; D: TRBD2; V: TRBV6-5
DNA: TGCGCCAGCAGCCTTAGACTAGCGGGAGGCTTCAATGAGCAGTTCTTC; CDR3: CASSLRLAGGFNEQFF; size: .; J: TRBJ2-1; D: TRBD2; V: TRBV5-1
DNA: TGTGCCAGCAGCCCACGACTAGCGGGGGCCCCCATGAGGGGAGAGACCCAGTACTTC; CDR3: CASSPRLAGAPMRGETQYF; size: .; J: TRBJ2-5; D: TRBD2; V: TRBV14
DNA: TGTGCCAGTCGCCTCGACAGGGCGGTCACCGGGGAGCTGTTTTTT; CDR3: CASRLDRAVTGELFF; size: .; J: TRBJ2-2; D: TRBD1; V: TRBV19
DNA: TGTGCCAGCAGCCCCGCTCGGACAATCCGGGTTGGCAATGAGCAGTTCTTC; CDR3: CASSPARTIRVGNEQFF; size: few; J: TRBJ2-1; D: .; V: TRBV5-6
DNA: TGTGCCTGCTACCGACAGGGAATTCCCTACGAGCAGTACTTC; CDR3: CACYRQGIPYEQYF; size: .; J: TRBJ2-7; D: TRBD1; V: TRBV30
DNA: TGTGCCAGCAGCTTAACTCCACGGGACTCTGGAAACACCATATATTTT; CDR3: CASSLTPRDSGNTIYF; size: few; J: TRBJ1-3; D: .; V: TRBV5-4
DNA: TGTGCCAGCAGCTTAGGGTTGGGACTACGGAACTACAATGAGCAGTTCTTC; CDR3: CASSLGLGLRNYNEQFF; size: .; J: TRBJ2-1; D: TRBD2; V: TRBV7-9
DNA: TGTGCCAGCAGTGAAAGGGACAGGGCGTACGAGCAGTACTTC; CDR3: CASSERDRAYEQYF; size: .; J: TRBJ2-7; D: TRBD1; V: TRBV27
DNA: TGTGCCTTTTCCACTTGGGGCCAGAGCTCTGGAAACACCATATATTTT; CDR3: CAFSTWGQSSGNTIYF; size: few; J: TRBJ1-3; D: .; V: TRBV30
DNA: TGTGCCAGCAGTGTACGGGACAGGGTGGTTTTT; CDR3: CASSVRDRVVF; size: .; J: TRBJ1-4; D: TRBD1; V: TRBV2
DNA: TGTGCCTGGAGGGGGAGGGGCGTCGGGCTAGCGGCCACCGGGGGTGCCGGGGAGCTGTTTTTT; CDR3: CAWRGRGVGLAATGGAGELFF; size: once; J: TRBJ2-2; D: TRBD2; V: TRBV30
DNA: TGTGCCAGCAGCTCCAGCTTTCCTCCACTAGTCGGGGAGGGGGAGCTCTCGGTTGAGCAGTTCTTC; CDR3: CASSSSFPPLVGEGELSVEQFF; size: few; J: TRBJ2-1; D: .; V: TRBV7-3
DNA: TGTGCCAGCAGTGCGCGGACAGGGAACACCGGGGAGCTGTTTTTT; CDR3: CASSARTGNTGELFF; size: .; J: TRBJ2-2; D: TRBD1; V: TRBV6-5